Listed here are 25 T cell receptor beta chains from one sample, sequenced in a study of identical twins. One entry per CDR3 protein results from TCRdb running MiXCR on the 5' RACE reads. In the table there are 700,000 to 950,000 distinct CDR3 sequences, 10% to 15% of which are singletons. Separately, the same data were catalogued under a study of yellow fever vaccine responses in identical twins.

The material sequenced was PBMCs. These receptors came from a woman younger than 35 in good health.

This clonotype was detected only a few times. The chain carries TRBV28 and TRBJ1-2; D call uncertain. Per germline, CDR1 MDHEN and CDR2 SYDVKM. The CDR3 covers 13 residues. Trimming left V 2 bases short and J 3 bases short, with 7 bases between. The DNA for the CDR3 is TGTGCCAGCAGTTTAGTGGGTCACTATGGCTACACCTTC. Encoded protein: CASSLVGHYGYTF.

V is TRBV28 and J is TRBJ2-4, with 9 bases matching TRBD1. This CDR3 comprises 16 residues. Germline assignment: CDR1 MDHEN and CDR2 SYDVKM. With 5 bases clipped from V and 0 bases from J, the junction kept 5 bases outside the gene matches. The CDR3 DNA follows: TGTGCCAGCAGTGCGGGGGACAGGGTAGCCAAAAACATTCAGTACTTC. Amino acid sequence: CASSAGDRVAKNIQYF.

This clonotype was seen more than once but under ten times. The CDR3 here is CASSPPQGAWTQYF. The CDR3 nucleotides are TGTGCCAGCTCACCCCCACAGGGGGCATGGACGCAGTATTTT. V and J are TRBV18 and TRBJ2-3; 9 positions agree with TRBD1. The CDR3 runs to 14 residues. Germline V lookup: CDR1 KGHSH, CDR2 LQKENI. With 3 bases clipped from V and 9 bases from J, the junction kept 7 bases outside the gene matches.

This clonotype has more than one count but fewer than ten. V is TRBV6-2 or TRBV6-3 and J is TRBJ2-1, with 15 positions matching TRBD2. The germline V gene has CDR1 MNHEY and CDR2 SVGEGT. V trimming: 0 bases; J trimming: 15 bases; junction bases outside the gene matches: 15. The CDR3 covers 18 residues. The CDR3 loop reads CASSYSSFVRTSGGVTFF. The CDR3 DNA is TGTGCCAGCAGTTACTCGAGTTTTGTTCGGACTAGCGGGGGGGTTACGTTCTTC.

The chain uses TRBV6-2 or TRBV6-3 and TRBJ2-2; TRBD2 might be the D (6 bases). The germline gives CDR1 MNHEY, CDR2 SVGEGT. V lost 0 bases to trimming and J lost 1 base, with 9 bases between them. The CDR3 contains 16 residues. CDR3 amino acids: CASSYSGGKNTGELFF. CDR3 coding DNA: TGTGCCAGCAGTTACTCTGGCGGGAAGAACACCGGGGAGCTGTTTTTT.

This clonotype was observed a handful of times. The chain employs TRBV14 and TRBJ2-3; 7 bases line up with TRBD2. The junction had 18 bases not matched to a gene; V was cut back by 6 bases and J by 6 bases. This CDR3 is built from 17 residues. In germline, CDR1 is SGHDN, CDR2 FVKESK. The CDR3: CASSPPSWRAGRDTQYF. The CDR3 coding sequence is TGTGCCAGCAGTCCCCCCAGTTGGAGAGCGGGACGCGATACGCAGTATTTT. The whole variable domain, filled in from reference TRBV14 and TRBJ2-3, reads EAGVTQFPSHSVIEKGQTVTLRCDPISGHDNLYWYRRVMGKEIKFLLHFVKESKQDESGMPNNRFLAERTGGTYSTLKVQPAELEDSGVYFCASSPPSWRAGRDTQYFGPGTRLTVL.

This clonotype was observed a handful of times. V and J are TRBV28 and TRBJ2-1; D might be TRBD2 (5 bases). The V and J ends lost 9 bases and 0 bases respectively, with 12 bases between them. CDR1 is MDHEN and CDR2 is SYDVKM in the germline V gene. The CDR3 is 14 residues long. CDR3 DNA: TGTGCCAGTAGGACTCCTCCCTCCTACAATGAGCAGTTCTTC. This codes for CASRTPPSYNEQFF. The entire variable domain, with the rest obtained from reference TRBV28 and TRBJ2-1, is as follows: DVKVTQSSRYLVKRTGEKVFLECVQDMDHENMFWYRQDPGLGLRLIYFSYDVKMKEKGDIPEGYSVSREKKERFSLILESASTNQTSMYLCASRTPPSYNEQFFGPGTRLTVL.

This chain uses TRBV2 with TRBJ2-1, with TRBD2 as a possible D gene (6 bases). This CDR3 is built from 17 residues. Deletions cut 2 bases from V and 0 bases from J, with 14 bases between. Looked up from germline, CDR1 is SNHLY and CDR2 is FYNNEI. CDR3 loop: CASSEREAASSYNEQFF. DNA of the CDR3: TGTGCCAGCAGTGAAAGGGAGGCAGCAAGCTCCTACAATGAGCAGTTCTTC.

Concerning this clonotype itself: One end of the junction fails to match germline, which may point to a read error. The CDR3 sequence: CSVRRTPGELFF. The CDR3 nucleotides are TGCAGTGTTAGACGCACCCCCGGGGAGCTGTTTTTT. The chain is built from TRBV20-1 and TRBJ2-2; no reliable D call. Germline lookup yields CDR1 DFQATT and CDR2 SNEGSKA (reference sequence). This CDR3 is built from 12 residues.

The V and J genes are TRBV6-1 and TRBJ2-7, with D possibly matching TRBD2 (7 bases). The CDR3 spans 16 residues. From germline, CDR1 is MNHNS and CDR2 SASEGT. V was cut by 5 bases and J by 5 bases, with 22 bases left in between. CDR3 in amino acids: CASSLGWGPGGNEQYF. Here the CDR3 DNA reads TGTGCCAGCAGTCTCGGTTGGGGGCCGGGGGGCAACGAGCAGTACTTC.

Ten or more counts support this clonotype. The V call is TRBV5-5, the J call TRBJ1-5, with D uncertain. V was trimmed by 4 bases and J by 3 bases, leaving 8 bases between them. This CDR3 has 13 residues. CDR1 and CDR2 from the germline V gene are SGHKS and YYEKEE (reference sequence). The CDR3 DNA reads TGTGCCAGCAGCCCCGACAACAATCAGCCCCAGCATTTT. Encoded protein: CASSPDNNQPQHF.

The chain recombines TRBV19 with TRBJ2-1; D may correspond to TRBD1 or TRBD2 (5 bases each). The CDR3 covers 17 residues. CDR1 is LNHDA and CDR2 is SQIVND in the germline V gene (reference sequence). The V end was cut by 7 bases, the J end by 0 bases, with 19 bases between. The CDR3: CASTAPGAGSSYNEQFF. In DNA, the CDR3 is TGTGCCAGTACCGCCCCTGGGGCTGGGAGCTCCTACAATGAGCAGTTCTTC.

This chain uses TRBV29-1 with TRBJ2-3; 8 nucleotides match TRBD2. CDR1 is SQVTM, CDR2 ANQGSEA, per germline. The trim removed 0 bases at V and 7 bases at J, leaving 6 bases unmatched. The CDR3 covers 14 residues. In DNA, the CDR3 is TGCAGCGTTGAAGATGGGCGGGAGGAATATACGCAGTATTTT. This codes for CSVEDGREEYTQYF.

This clonotype occurred a few times. This chain connects TRBV2 to TRBJ1-3, with D unresolved. Trimming removed 1 base from V and 0 bases from J, with 10 bases in between. This CDR3 has 16 residues. Germline V gives CDR1 SNHLY, CDR2 FYNNEI. The CDR3 coding sequence is TGTGCCAGCAGTGAAGACGTGACAAGCTCTGGAAACACCATATATTTT. It encodes CASSEDVTSSGNTIYF.

This clonotype was observed a handful of times. The CDR3 nucleotides read TGTGCCACCAGCAGAGATGGTCCATCCTACAATGAGCAGTTCTTC. Its protein is CATSRDGPSYNEQFF. The rearrangement joins TRBV15 to TRBJ2-1; D uncertain. Germline V gene data show CDR1 as LNHNV and CDR2 as YYDKDF (reference sequence). This CDR3 region has 15 residues. V was clipped by 0 bases and J by 1 base, with 7 bases between them. Based on the CDR3 plus reference TRBV15 and TRBJ2-1, the full variable domain is DAMVIQNPRYQVTQFGKPVTLSCSQTLNHNVMYWYQQKSSQAPKLLFHYYDKDFNNEADTPDNFQSRRPNTSFCFLDIRSPGLGDTAMYLCATSRDGPSYNEQFFGPGTRLTVL.

The chain has TRBV3-1 and TRBJ1-6; the match to TRBD1 covers 7 bases. The CDR3 consists of 22 residues. CDR1 is LGHDT and CDR2 is YNNKEL in the germline V gene (reference sequence). V lost 7 bases to trimming and J lost 4 bases; unmatched junction nucleotides: 28. The CDR3: CASTKPLPTHGGPTGYNSPLHF. The DNA of the CDR3 is TGTGCCAGCACCAAGCCACTCCCAACCCACGGTGGGCCGACAGGGTATAATTCACCCCTCCACTTT.

The V gene is TRBV24-1, the J gene TRBJ2-7; 8 bases line up with TRBD1. Germline V gene lookup returns CDR1 KGHDR and CDR2 SFDVKD. Trimming removed 4 bases from V and 5 bases from J; junction bases left unmatched: 6. CDR3 length equals 14 residues. CDR3 sequence reads: CATSDRQGSHEQYF. The CDR3 region has the DNA TGTGCCACCAGTGACCGACAGGGGAGTCACGAGCAGTACTTC.

At least ten counts were recorded for this clonotype. The chain uses TRBV5-5 and TRBJ2-7, with unresolved D. Per the germline V gene, CDR1 is SGHKS and CDR2 is YYEKEE (reference sequence). V lost 4 bases, J lost 7 bases, and 0 bases lay in between. There are 8 residues in the CDR3. The CDR3 spells CASSEQYF. Here the CDR3 DNA reads TGTGCCAGCAGCGAGCAGTACTTC.

In this sample, this clonotype turned up a few times. The chain carries TRBV6-5 and TRBJ1-6, with D possibly TRBD1 on 5 matching bases. Trimming left V 3 bases short and J 0 bases short, with 9 bases between. Germline loops: CDR1 MNHEY, CDR2 SVGAGI. The CDR3 is 16 residues long. CDR3 DNA: TGTGCCAGCAGTTATTCAGGGAGCTCCTATAATTCACCCCTCCACTTT. Translation gives CASSYSGSSYNSPLHF.

In its sample, this clonotype was seen many times. The V call is TRBV5-1, the J call TRBJ1-1, with D tentatively TRBD1 (5 bases). The CDR3 totals 15 residues. The germline CDR1 and CDR2 sequences are SGHRS and YFSETQ. With 0 bases removed from V and 3 bases from J, the gap between germline ends came to 12 bases. This CDR3 reads CASSLVPGGDTEAFF. Written as DNA, the CDR3 is TGCGCCAGCAGCTTGGTTCCGGGGGGTGACACTGAAGCTTTCTTT.

This clonotype was counted between two and nine times. The V and J genes are TRBV28 and TRBJ1-6, with 7 bases matching TRBD1. Per germline, CDR1 MDHEN and CDR2 SYDVKM. The CDR3 has 15 residues. After removal of 3 bases from V and 1 base from J, the junction contained 0 bases not matched to a gene. The CDR3 spells CASSLDRSYNSPLHF. As DNA, the CDR3 is TGTGCCAGCAGTTTGGACAGGTCCTATAATTCACCCCTCCACTTT. Filled out from reference TRBV28 and TRBJ1-6, the complete variable domain reads DVKVTQSSRYLVKRTGEKVFLECVQDMDHENMFWYRQDPGLGLRLIYFSYDVKMKEKGDIPEGYSVSREKKERFSLILESASTNQTSMYLCASSLDRSYNSPLHFGNGTRLTVT.

This clonotype was seen ten or more times. V gene TRBV21-1 combines with J gene TRBJ2-2; the table's TRBD1 call for D was not verified on the DNA. TRBV21-1 is an annotated pseudogene. The CDR3 is made up of 17 amino acids. The chain's CDR3 is CASSNGIRTRTPGELFF. In DNA, the CDR3 is TGTGCCAGCAGCAACGGGATCAGGACCCGAACACCGGGGGAGCTGTTTTTT.

This clonotype has more than one count but fewer than ten. This chain connects TRBV5-1 to TRBJ1-6, with D unclear. Germline V gene lookup returns CDR1 SGHRS and CDR2 YFSETQ. The ends were cut back, 4 bases at V and 7 bases at J, with 12 bases in the middle. This CDR3 comprises 14 residues. Here the CDR3 reads CASSQRTENSPLHF. The CDR3 DNA sequence: TGCGCCAGCAGCCAAAGGACGGAAAATTCACCCCTCCACTTT.

Many counts were recorded for this clonotype. CDR3: CASSEEGQGIETQYF. The CDR3 DNA sequence: TGTGCCAGCAGTGAAGAGGGACAGGGGATAGAGACCCAGTACTTC. The rearrangement links TRBV2 to TRBJ2-5; 10 nucleotides match TRBD1. Germline V gives CDR1 SNHLY, CDR2 FYNNEI. The CDR3 is 15 residues long. With 1 base clipped from V and 4 bases from J, the junction kept 3 bases outside the gene matches.

This clonotype was detected many times. This chain uses TRBV28 with TRBJ2-7, with TRBD2 as a possible D gene (5 bases). The V gene's germline CDR1 is MDHEN and CDR2 SYDVKM. V lost 7 bases to trimming and J lost 3 bases, with 13 bases between them. This CDR3 is 13 amino acids long. CDR3 DNA sequence: TGTGCCAGCACGGACTCCCCCGACTACGAGCAGTACTTC. Translated: CASTDSPDYEQYF.